This is a list of T cell receptor beta chains from one sample in a study of T-cell reconstitution after alpha-beta-depleted transplantation in children. Using its own MiXCR run on the PCR reads, TCRdb lists one record per CDR3 protein. The repertoire holds about a million distinct CDR3 sequences, with roughly 29% as singletons. This specimen was PBMCs, mostly from graft donor cells, taken 360 days after TCRalphabeta/CD19-depleted stem cell transplant. The receptors come from a boy in the first two years of life who had a stem cell transplant for SCID, so the T cells may come from the graft donor. Each CDR3 is given with its conserved first and last residue. The D gene is left open where the match is weak. Clone size is stated in some rows and not others, as once, few, many or a class when expanded.

d_gene: -
v_gene: TRBV20-1
abundance: many
j_gene: TRBJ2-3
CDR3nt: TGCAGTGCTAGAGCCGATACGCAGTATTTT
CDR3aa: CSARADTQYF

d_gene: -
v_gene: TRBV11-1
abundance: -
j_gene: TRBJ2-7
CDR3nt: TGTGCCAGCCAACTGACTAGCTCCTACGAGCAGTACTTC
CDR3aa: CASQLTSSYEQYF

d_gene: -
v_gene: TRBV5-1
abundance: -
j_gene: TRBJ2-7
CDR3nt: TGCGCCAGCAGCTTGGGATCCCCAGGGGACTACGAGCAGTACTTC
CDR3aa: CASSLGSPGDYEQYF

d_gene: -
v_gene: TRBV5-1
abundance: -
j_gene: TRBJ2-7
CDR3nt: TGCGCCAGCAGCTTCCGGGACGGGATATGGGGCGAGCAGTACTTC
CDR3aa: CASSFRDGIWGEQYF

d_gene: -
v_gene: TRBV10-3
abundance: once
j_gene: TRBJ2-1
CDR3nt: TGTGCCATCAGTGTACGAGGGGACGAGCAGTTCTTC
CDR3aa: CAISVRGDEQFF

d_gene: -
v_gene: TRBV7-2
abundance: -
j_gene: TRBJ1-1
CDR3nt: TGTGCCAGCAGCCCCCGACCCAGGGCCATGAACACTGAAGCTTTCTTT
CDR3aa: CASSPRPRAMNTEAFF

d_gene: TRBD1
v_gene: TRBV9
abundance: few
j_gene: TRBJ1-5
CDR3nt: TGTGCCAGCAGCGAGCGACAGGGGAATATTAGCAATCAGCCCCAGCATTTT
CDR3aa: CASSERQGNISNQPQHF

d_gene: -
v_gene: TRBV7-8
abundance: -
j_gene: TRBJ2-3
CDR3nt: TGTGCCAGCAGCTCGGAAGCGAGAGGAGATACGCAGTATTTT
CDR3aa: CASSSEARGDTQYF

d_gene: TRBD1
v_gene: TRBV4-1
abundance: -
j_gene: TRBJ2-1
CDR3nt: TGCGCCAGCAGCCAAGATCGGGGGACAGGGGGCGGGGGCAATGAGCAGTTCTTC
CDR3aa: CASSQDRGTGGGGNEQFF

d_gene: -
v_gene: TRBV29-1
abundance: -
j_gene: TRBJ2-3
CDR3nt: TGCAGCGTTAGCGGACGCCTTAGCACAGATACGCAGTATTTT
CDR3aa: CSVSGRLSTDTQYF

d_gene: -
v_gene: TRBV12-3/TRBV12-4
abundance: few
j_gene: TRBJ2-7
CDR3nt: TGTGCCAGCAGTTTACTAGAGGGGGCGGGGGAGCAGTACTTC
CDR3aa: CASSLLEGAGEQYF

d_gene: -
v_gene: TRBV18
abundance: -
j_gene: TRBJ2-7
CDR3nt: TGTGCCAGCTCATCCTTCTCTGCGGGACCCTCCTACGAGCAGTACTTC
CDR3aa: CASSSFSAGPSYEQYF

d_gene: TRBD1
v_gene: TRBV3-1
abundance: -
j_gene: TRBJ2-5
CDR3nt: TGTGCCAGCAGCCTCATTGGACAGGGCTTCCAAGAGACCCAGTACTTC
CDR3aa: CASSLIGQGFQETQYF

d_gene: -
v_gene: TRBV10-3
abundance: few
j_gene: TRBJ2-7
CDR3nt: TGTGCCATCAGTGAGGTCTCCTACGAGCAGTACTTC
CDR3aa: CAISEVSYEQYF

d_gene: -
v_gene: TRBV4-2
abundance: few
j_gene: TRBJ2-5
CDR3nt: TGTGCCAGCAGCCGAGGGGGATCTGAAGAGACCCAGTACTTC
CDR3aa: CASSRGGSEETQYF

d_gene: TRBD2
v_gene: TRBV15
abundance: -
j_gene: TRBJ2-3
CDR3nt: TGTGCCACCAGCAGTTCCTCGGGGGGGCTAGCAGATACGCAGTATTTT
CDR3aa: CATSSSSGGLADTQYF

d_gene: -
v_gene: TRBV20-1
abundance: many
j_gene: TRBJ2-5
CDR3nt: TGCAGTGCTAGCTCGGGGAGGGAGACCCAGTACTTC
CDR3aa: CSASSGRETQYF

d_gene: -
v_gene: TRBV7-9
abundance: -
j_gene: TRBJ1-6
CDR3nt: TGTGCCAGCAGCTCGAGAGAGGGAGATTCACCCCTCCACTTT
CDR3aa: CASSSREGDSPLHF

d_gene: TRBD1
v_gene: TRBV11-2
abundance: -
j_gene: TRBJ2-6
CDR3nt: TGTGCCAGCAGCCCCAGGGACAGGGAAAGGTCTGGGGCCAACGTCCTGACTTTC
CDR3aa: CASSPRDRERSGANVLTF

d_gene: -
v_gene: TRBV28
abundance: -
j_gene: TRBJ2-5
CDR3nt: TGTGCCAGCAGTTTTAGTGGAGGGGCCTTACAAGAGACCCAGTACTTC
CDR3aa: CASSFSGGALQETQYF

d_gene: -
v_gene: TRBV6-1
abundance: -
j_gene: TRBJ1-2
CDR3nt: TGTGCCAGCGGAGCCGGGATCCGATATGGCTACACCTTC
CDR3aa: CASGAGIRYGYTF

d_gene: -
v_gene: TRBV28
abundance: -
j_gene: TRBJ2-7
CDR3nt: TGTGCCAGCAGTCCCCACCCGGGCTACGAGCAGTACTTC
CDR3aa: CASSPHPGYEQYF

d_gene: -
v_gene: TRBV6-5
abundance: -
j_gene: TRBJ1-1
CDR3nt: TGTGCCAGCAGTTACTCGATGGGGCTGAACACTGAAGCTTTCTTT
CDR3aa: CASSYSMGLNTEAFF

d_gene: TRBD2
v_gene: TRBV12-3/TRBV12-4
abundance: few
j_gene: TRBJ2-1
CDR3nt: TGTGCCAGCAGTCCCCGAACTAGCGGGGGGCCTCTAAATGAGCAGTTCTTC
CDR3aa: CASSPRTSGGPLNEQFF

d_gene: -
v_gene: TRBV4-3
abundance: -
j_gene: TRBJ2-5
CDR3nt: TGCGCCAGCAGCTTCATAGCAGGAGAGACCCAGTACTTC
CDR3aa: CASSFIAGETQYF

d_gene: TRBD1
v_gene: TRBV19
abundance: -
j_gene: TRBJ1-5
CDR3nt: TGTGCCAGTAGTATAGGACAGGGCCGACAGCCCCAGCATTTT
CDR3aa: CASSIGQGRQPQHF

d_gene: -
v_gene: TRBV25-1
abundance: few
j_gene: TRBJ2-3
CDR3nt: TGTGCCAGCAGTGACCTAAACAAGGGGGTTGGGACAGATACGCAGTATTTT
CDR3aa: CASSDLNKGVGTDTQYF